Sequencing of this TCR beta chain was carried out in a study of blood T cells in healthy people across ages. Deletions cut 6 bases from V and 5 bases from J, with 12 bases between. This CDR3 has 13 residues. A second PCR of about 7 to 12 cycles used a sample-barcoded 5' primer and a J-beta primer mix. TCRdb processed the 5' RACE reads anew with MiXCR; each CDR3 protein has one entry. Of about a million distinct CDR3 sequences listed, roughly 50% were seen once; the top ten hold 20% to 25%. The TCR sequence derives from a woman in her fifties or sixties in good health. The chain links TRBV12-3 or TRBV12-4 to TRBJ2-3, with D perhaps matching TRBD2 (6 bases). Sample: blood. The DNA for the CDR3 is TGTGCCAGCAGCAGACTAGGAAGAGATACGCAGTATTTT. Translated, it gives CASSRLGRDTQYF.